Below, 31 T cell receptor beta chains from the same sample are listed, as sequenced in a study of breast tumors, draining lymph nodes, adjacent tissues. TCRdb used MiXCR to reprocess the multiplex PCR reads, holding one entry per CDR3 protein. The repertoire includes 20,000 or so distinct CDR3 sequences, 50% of them detected once, and less than 9.5% sits in the top ten. Sequenced sample: breast tumor tissue. The source of these receptors is a female donor with breast cancer. Some clones in this sample may be carry-over from other donors' samples.

V usage is TRBV20-1 and J usage is TRBJ1-6, with 9 nucleotides matching TRBD1. CDR3 length: 14 residues. CDR1 is DFQATT and CDR2 is SNEGSKA in the germline V gene (reference sequence). V dropped 1 base and J dropped 7; count of bases not matched to a gene: 2. The CDR3, as DNA: TGCAGTGCTAGAGTCGGGACAGGGAATTCACCCCTCCACTTT. Translation: CSARVGTGNSPLHF.

This chain uses TRBV11-3 with TRBJ2-7, with 10 bases aligning to TRBD1. CDR1 and CDR2 (germline): SGHNT, YENEEA. V dropped 1 base and J dropped 4; count of bases not matched to a gene: 4. This CDR3 is built from 15 residues. CDR3 DNA: TGTGCCAGCAGCTTAGCGGGACAGGGGAAATACGAGCAGTACTTC. This gives the protein CASSLAGQGKYEQYF.

The rearrangement uses TRBV11-2 and TRBJ2-1; D might be TRBD2 (7 bases). Germline CDR1 SGHAT, CDR2 FQNNGV. This CDR3 is 16 amino acids long. V lost 5 bases, J lost 10 bases, and 24 bases lay in between. The CDR3 DNA reads TGTGCCAGCAGCCCTAGCAGCGGGACAATTAGCAACGAGCAGTTCTTC. Amino acid sequence: CASSPSSGTISNEQFF.

This clonotype showed up many times. The chain's CDR3 is CASSVGQFNEQYF. The CDR3 DNA reads as TGTGCCAGCAGCGTAGGACAGTTCAACGAGCAGTACTTC. The chain recombines TRBV9 with TRBJ2-7; D may be TRBD1 (5 bases). Between the trimmed V and J ends, which lost 0 bases and 5 bases, there was a span of 9 bases. The CDR3 loop spans 13 amino acids. The V gene's germline CDR1 is SGDLS and CDR2 YYNGEE.

This clonotype was seen many times. This chain connects TRBV20-1 to TRBJ2-5; 8 bases are a match to TRBD2. With V trimmed by 3 bases and J by 0 bases, 3 bases remained unmatched. Germline V gives CDR1 DFQATT, CDR2 SNEGSKA (reference sequence). The CDR3 has 14 amino acids. CDR3 region: CSASSGTHQETQYF. The CDR3 bases are TGCAGTGCTAGTAGCGGGACCCACCAAGAGACCCAGTACTTC.

This clonotype was observed once. The rearrangement uses TRBV20-1 and TRBJ2-7; 14 nucleotides align to TRBD2. V trimming: 3 bases; J trimming: 5 bases; junction bases outside the gene matches: 9. Germline-derived CDR1 and CDR2 are DFQATT and SNEGSKA (reference sequence). The CDR3 covers 16 residues. The CDR3 DNA reads as TGCAGTGCTAGCGGACTAGCGGGAGGTTTTTCCCACGAGCAGTACTTC. Protein: CSASGLAGGFSHEQYF.

The chain carries TRBV2 and TRBJ2-5; 7 bases fit TRBD2. Germline CDR1 and CDR2: SNHLY and FYNNEI. The CDR3 sequence is 12 residues long. Unmatched junction bases numbered 3, after V lost 9 bases and J lost 2 bases. CDR3 sequence (DNA): TGTGCCAGGGGGACTACACAAGAGACCCAGTACTTC. Its protein is CARGTTQETQYF.

A note on this clonotype: At one end, the junction sequence differs from germline, possibly due to a read error. The chain joins TRBV24-1 to TRBJ2-5; 10 nucleotides match TRBD2. CDR1 is KGHDR and CDR2 is SFDVKD in the germline V gene. This CDR3 is 17 amino acids long. The CDR3 here is CATCDYLAGDGTDTQYF. The CDR3 coding sequence is TGTGCCACCTGTGACTACCTAGCGGGAGATGGGACAGATACGCAGTACTTC.

Only one count was recorded for this clonotype. This may be a read error: a much more frequent sequence differs by one nucleotide. J is TRBJ1-1 and V is TRBV7-6, with unresolved D. Per the germline V gene, CDR1 is SGHVS and CDR2 is FNYEAQ. The V gene lost 0 bases and the J gene lost 7 bases, with 12 bases spanning the gap. The CDR3 sequence is 14 residues long. DNA of the CDR3: TGTGCCAGCAGCTTAGCTTTGGAGGGAGGTGAAGCTTTCTTT. It is translated as CASSLALEGGEAFF. Filled out from reference TRBV7-6 and TRBJ1-1, the complete variable domain reads GAGVSQSPRYKVTKRGQDVALRCDPISGHVSLYWYRQALGQGPEFLTYFNYEAQQDKSGLPNDRFSAERPEGSISTLTIQRTEQRDSAMYRCASSLALEGGEAFFGQGTRLTVV.

J is TRBJ1-6 and V is TRBV5-1, with D unresolved. There are 13 residues in the CDR3. V was trimmed by 0 bases and J by 8 bases, leaving 6 bases between them. From germline, CDR1 is SGHRS and CDR2 YFSETQ. CDR3 amino acids: CASSLAWDSPLHF. The CDR3 DNA follows: TGCGCCAGCAGCTTGGCCTGGGATTCACCCCTCCACTTT.

The CDR3 here is CASSRIGETQYF. As DNA, the CDR3 is TGTGCCAGTAGTCGTATAGGAGAGACCCAGTACTTC. The chain joins TRBV19 to TRBJ2-5; no clear D gene. From germline, CDR1 is LNHDA and CDR2 SQIVND (reference sequence). V was clipped by 5 bases and J by 4 bases, with 8 bases between them. There are 12 residues in the CDR3. The full variable domain, completed using reference TRBV19 and TRBJ2-5, is DGGITQSPKYLFRKEGQNVTLSCEQNLNHDAMYWYRQDPGQGLRLIYYSQIVNDFQKGDIAEGYSVSREKKESFPLTVTSAQKNPTAFYLCASSRIGETQYFGPGTRLLVL.

This clonotype has ten or more counts. The rearrangement uses TRBV20-1 and TRBJ2-1; tentative D call: TRBD2 (5 bases). Trimming cost V 6 bases and J 10 bases, with 16 bases left between them. CDR3 length: 12 amino acids. The germline V gene encodes CDR1 DFQATT and CDR2 SNEGSKA (reference sequence). The CDR3 is CSASLLREEQFF. CDR3 in DNA: TGCAGTGCCTCTTTACTCCGGGAAGAGCAGTTCTTC.

This clonotype has only one observation. The chain employs TRBV5-6 and TRBJ2-7; no clear D gene. V was trimmed by 1 base and J by 5 bases, leaving 7 bases between them. This CDR3 has 12 residues. Germline CDR1 reads SGHDT; CDR2 reads YYEEEE. CDR3 DNA: TGTGCCAGCAGCTTGTATCTCGACGAGCAGTACTTC. The encoded protein is CASSLYLDEQYF.

At least ten counts were recorded for this clonotype. The chain employs TRBV5-8 and TRBJ2-5, with TRBD2 matching 8 bases. CDR1 is SGHTS, CDR2 YDEGEE, per germline. CDR3 length: 14 residues. The junction had 2 bases not matched to a gene; V was cut back by 3 bases and J by 1 base. CDR3 bases: TGTGCCAGCAGCTCGGGGACTAGCCAAGAGACCCAGTACTTC. Translating it yields CASSSGTSQETQYF.

V gene TRBV6-4 combines with J gene TRBJ2-1; 12 bases line up with TRBD2. Germline CDR1 and CDR2: MRHNA and SNTAGT. Trimming removed 5 bases from V and 9 bases from J; junction bases left unmatched: 8. The CDR3 spans 15 residues. CDR3 sequence reads: CASSPPTSGSGEQFF. CDR3 nucleotide sequence: TGTGCCAGCAGTCCCCCGACTAGCGGGAGCGGTGAGCAGTTCTTC.

This clonotype counts as large. This chain links TRBV9 with TRBJ2-7; 7 bases are a match to TRBD2. Germline V lookup: CDR1 SGDLS, CDR2 YYNGEE. This CDR3 is built from 14 residues. V was clipped by 4 bases and J by 4 bases; unmatched bases: 8. The CDR3: CASSPLGGRYEQYF. The CDR3 DNA reads TGTGCCAGCAGCCCCTTAGGCGGGAGATACGAGCAGTACTTC.

In regard to this clonotype: The CDR3 carries no conserved terminal phenylalanine or tryptophan, so it likely arises from a read error. The gene calls are TRBV12-3 or TRBV12-4 and TRBJ2-7; no clear D. This CDR3 has 11 residues. V was shortened by 5 bases and J by 7 bases, with 9 bases between the two germline ends. This CDR3 reads CASSVPVEQYL. The DNA for the CDR3 is TGTGCCAGCAGTGTCCCCGTTGAGCAGTACCTC.

Remarks on this clonotype: Here the CDR3 omits its conserved ending phenylalanine or tryptophan, so a read error is the likely source. The DNA is omitted, as the CDR3 cannot be located on it reliably, and the CDR3 follows TCRdb's listing. CDR3 in amino acids: CSARVGWGNQPHHP. V gene TRBV20-1 combines with J gene TRBJ1-5. With termini counted, the CDR3 has 14 amino acids. Germline V gene sequence: CDR1 DFQATT, CDR2 SNEGSKA (reference sequence).

Concerning this clonotype itself: The conserved final phenylalanine or tryptophan is absent from the CDR3, which likely points to a read error. It is unclear where the CDR3 begins or ends on the DNA, so no DNA is shown, and the CDR3 is as TCRdb lists it. CDR3 residues: CASSLLGQV. The chain employs TRBV7-9 and TRBJ1-5; the table assigns TRBD1, which was not confirmed against the DNA. The CDR3 has 9 residues if both end residues are counted. Germline V gene sequence: CDR1 SEHNR, CDR2 FQNEAQ (reference sequence).

This clonotype was recorded many times. The rearrangement uses TRBV19 and TRBJ2-5; weak D call: TRBD2 (7 bases). Germline V CDR1 and CDR2: LNHDA, SQIVND (reference sequence). V lost 7 bases, J lost 5 bases, and 20 bases lay in between. The CDR3 length is 15 residues. The CDR3 nucleotides are TGTGCCAGTATGCAAGATCGGACAGCGGGGGAGACCCAGTACTTC. It specifies CASMQDRTAGETQYF.

The chain has TRBV2 and TRBJ1-5; D ambiguous. CDR3 length equals 13 residues. Deletions cut 5 bases from V and 3 bases from J, with 8 bases between. Germline V gene data show CDR1 as SNHLY and CDR2 as FYNNEI. CDR3 DNA: TGTGCCAGCAGTAGCGGGGTCAATCAGCCCCAGCATTTT. Its protein product is CASSSGVNQPQHF.

This clonotype appeared many times. The CDR3 bases are TGTGCCAGTAGCCTTCCTTACGACAATGAGCAGTTCTTC. Protein product: CASSLPYDNEQFF. The rearrangement uses TRBV28 and TRBJ2-1; D unresolved. CDR3 length: 13 amino acids. The germline V gene encodes CDR1 MDHEN and CDR2 SYDVKM. The V end lost 9 bases, the J end lost 5 bases, and 14 bases lay between the germline ends.

The sample holds many counts of this clonotype. The chain carries TRBV4-2 and TRBJ2-1; 10 bases agree with TRBD2. This CDR3 comprises 16 residues. Germline CDR1 LGHNA, CDR2 YNFKEQ. The J segment lost 8 bases and the V segment lost 0 bases, leaving 7 bases of the junction unmatched. DNA for the CDR3: TGTGCCAGCAGCCAAGAAGGGCAGCGGGAGGGCCATGAGCAGTTCTTC. Protein sequence: CASSQEGQREGHEQFF.

The J gene is TRBJ2-1, the V gene TRBV9; tentatively, D is TRBD1 (7 bases). The V gene's germline CDR1 is SGDLS and CDR2 YYNGEE. The germline V and J ends were trimmed by 5 bases and 7 bases, with 16 bases remaining between them. This CDR3 is built from 14 residues. CDR3 sequence reads: CASSDVTGRNEQFF. As DNA, the CDR3 is TGTGCCAGCAGTGATGTGACAGGGAGGAATGAGCAGTTCTTC.

This clonotype was found many times. The gene calls are TRBV18 and TRBJ1-4; D may be TRBD1 (6 bases). V lost 3 bases and J 2 bases, leaving 7 bases between the germline ends. CDR3 length: 14 amino acids. Germline CDR1 reads KGHSH; CDR2 reads LQKENI. CDR3 region: CASSPQGTNEKLFF. The CDR3 DNA reads TGTGCCAGCTCACCGCAGGGGACTAATGAAAAACTGTTTTTT.

By its share, this clonotype is medium-sized. V gene TRBV7-9 combines with J gene TRBJ2-7; 14 bases align to TRBD2. After removal of 5 bases from V and 6 bases from J, the junction contained 9 bases not matched to a gene. The CDR3 length is 16 residues. Germline V gene sequence: CDR1 SEHNR, CDR2 FQNEAQ (reference sequence). The CDR3 DNA reads as TGTGCCAGCAGCCCTCCGGGACTAGCGGGAGTAGGCGAGCAGTACTTC. Translating it yields CASSPPGLAGVGEQYF.

V and J are TRBV12-3 or TRBV12-4 and TRBJ1-5; no firm D call. V was clipped by 3 bases and J by 6 bases, with 3 bases between them. CDR3 length: 11 residues. The CDR3 DNA reads TGTGCCAGCAGTTTTAGTCAGCCCCAGCATTTT. It codes for CASSFSQPQHF.

This clonotype has at least ten counts. V usage is TRBV2 and J usage is TRBJ2-7; TRBD2 matches 16 bases. This CDR3 contains 17 residues. Germline loops: CDR1 SNHLY, CDR2 FYNNEI. The trim removed 8 bases at V and 6 bases at J, leaving 13 bases unmatched. CDR3 sequence reads: CASAGTSGRAWISEQYF. Here the CDR3 DNA reads TGTGCCAGCGCTGGGACTAGCGGGAGGGCCTGGATATCCGAGCAGTACTTC.

V is TRBV19 and J is TRBJ2-1; 8 bases fit TRBD2. CDR1 is LNHDA and CDR2 is SQIVND in the germline V gene (reference sequence). The CDR3 spans 15 residues. Unmatched junction bases numbered 11, after V lost 3 bases and J lost 10 bases. CDR3 residues: CASSITGTSGNEQFF. The CDR3 coding sequence is TGTGCCAGTAGTATTACCGGGACTAGTGGCAACGAGCAGTTCTTC.

This clonotype was seen repeatedly, ten times or more. CDR3 sequence: CAISGQINTGELFF. CDR3 DNA sequence: TGTGCCATCAGTGGACAGATTAACACCGGGGAGCTGTTTTTT. The chain uses TRBV10-3 and TRBJ2-2; tentatively, D is TRBD1 (5 bases). The CDR3 sequence is 14 residues long. Trimming left V 4 bases short and J 2 bases short, with 8 bases between. Germline V lookup: CDR1 ENHRY, CDR2 SYGVKD.

The V and J genes are TRBV5-4 and TRBJ1-2, with D possibly matching TRBD1 (5 bases). Germline assignment: CDR1 SGHNT and CDR2 YYREEE (reference sequence). The CDR3 contains 16 residues. Trimming shortened V by 0 bases and J by 4 bases, and 16 bases separated the two germline ends. DNA of the CDR3: TGTGCCAGCAGCTTGGACGGACAAGGGGTGGGCTATGGCTACACCTTC. Protein: CASSLDGQGVGYGYTF.